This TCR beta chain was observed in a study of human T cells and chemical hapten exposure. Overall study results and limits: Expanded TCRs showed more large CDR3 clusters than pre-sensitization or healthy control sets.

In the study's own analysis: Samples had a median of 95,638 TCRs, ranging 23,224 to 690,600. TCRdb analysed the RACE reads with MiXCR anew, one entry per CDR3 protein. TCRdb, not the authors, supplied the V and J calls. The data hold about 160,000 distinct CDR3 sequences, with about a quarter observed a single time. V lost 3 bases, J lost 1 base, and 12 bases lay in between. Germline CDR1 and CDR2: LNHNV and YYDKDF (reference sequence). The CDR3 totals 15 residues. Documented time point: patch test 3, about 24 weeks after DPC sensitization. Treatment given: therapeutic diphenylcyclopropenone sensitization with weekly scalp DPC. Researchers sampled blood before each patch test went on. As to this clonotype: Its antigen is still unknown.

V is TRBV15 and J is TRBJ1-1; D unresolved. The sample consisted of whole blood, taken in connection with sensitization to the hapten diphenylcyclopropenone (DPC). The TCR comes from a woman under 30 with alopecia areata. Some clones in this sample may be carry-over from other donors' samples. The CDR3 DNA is TGTGCCACCAGCAGGAGAGACGCGTCGAACACTGAAGCTTTCTTT. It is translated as CATSRRDASNTEAFF. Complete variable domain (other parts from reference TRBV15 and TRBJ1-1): DAMVIQNPRYQVTQFGKPVTLSCSQTLNHNVMYWYQQKSSQAPKLLFHYYDKDFNNEADTPDNFQSRRPNTSFCFLDIRSPGLGDTAMYLCATSRRDASNTEAFFGQGTRLTVV.